Each of the 30 T cell receptor beta chains below was sequenced from the same sample in a study of response to subunit inactivated influenza vaccine. TCRdb processed the RT-PCR reads anew with MiXCR; each CDR3 protein has one entry. Altogether hundreds of thousands of distinct CDR3 sequences are present, about 10% being singletons, with the ten largest covering more than 8.5%. This specimen was PBMCs from blood, taken on the day of vaccination. The receptors originated from a man in his fifties who received an inactivated influenza vaccine.

This sequence joins TRBV3-1 and TRBJ1-1; D unclear. Per the germline V gene, CDR1 is LGHDT and CDR2 is YNNKEL (reference sequence). Trimming took 7 bases from V and 1 from J, leaving 7 bases between them. This CDR3 has 12 residues. The CDR3 DNA sequence: TGTGCCAGCACCCAGCAGAACACTGAAGCTTTCTTT. Protein product: CASTQQNTEAFF.

The chain is built from TRBV9 and TRBJ2-7; D might be TRBD2 (5 bases). This CDR3 region has 16 residues. V was pared by 0 bases and J by 3 bases, with 16 bases between. From germline, CDR1 is SGDLS and CDR2 YYNGEE. CDR3 coding DNA: TGTGCCAGCAGCGTAGATGGAGCGGCGTTATACTACGAGCAGTACTTC. Amino acids: CASSVDGAALYYEQYF. The whole variable domain, filled in from reference TRBV9 and TRBJ2-7, reads DSGVTQTPKHLITATGQRVTLRCSPRSGDLSVYWYQQSLDQGLQFLIQYYNGEERAKGNILERFSAQQFPDLHSELNLSSLELGDSALYFCASSVDGAALYYEQYFGPGTRLTVT.

This clonotype was detected only a few times. V is TRBV7-2 and J is TRBJ2-2, with D tentatively TRBD2 (6 bases). Germline V gives CDR1 SGHTA, CDR2 FQGNSA. Deletions cut 0 bases from V and 5 bases from J, with 10 bases between. This CDR3 is 15 amino acids long. The CDR3 coding sequence is TGTGCCAGCAGCTTAGCGGGAGGTAGAACCGGGGAGCTGTTTTTT. Translated: CASSLAGGRTGELFF.

The CDR3 protein is CASSFQGSQGYGYTF. Written as DNA, the CDR3 is TGCGCCAGCAGCTTTCAGGGGTCGCAAGGCTATGGCTACACCTTC. The V call is TRBV5-1, the J call TRBJ1-2, with D perhaps matching TRBD1 (6 bases). Germline V lookup: CDR1 SGHRS, CDR2 YFSETQ. The CDR3 covers 15 residues. The V end lost 2 bases, the J end lost 4 bases, and 15 bases lay between the germline ends.

The V and J genes are TRBV5-1 and TRBJ2-2; 9 positions match TRBD1. The CDR3 length is 16 residues. J lost 1 base, V lost 4 bases, and 5 bases had no gene match. CDR1 is SGHRS and CDR2 is YFSETQ in the germline V gene. The CDR3, as DNA: TGCGCCAGCAGCAAGGACAGGGGCCGGAACACCGGGGAGCTGTTTTTT. Protein product: CASSKDRGRNTGELFF.

The J gene is TRBJ2-3, the V gene TRBV4-3; no clear D. Looked up from germline, CDR1 is LGHNA and CDR2 is YSLEER. V lost 0 bases to trimming and J lost 0 bases, with 7 bases between them. The CDR3 contains 15 residues. CDR3 nucleotides: TGCGCCAGCAGCCAAGATTCGTACAGCACAGATACGCAGTATTTT. It encodes CASSQDSYSTDTQYF.

The rearrangement uses TRBV7-2 and TRBJ2-5; D is possibly TRBD1 (6 bases). Germline CDR1 and CDR2: SGHTA and FQGNSA. The CDR3 has 15 amino acids. V was cut by 4 bases and J by 5 bases, with 17 bases left in between. This CDR3 reads CASSSSGVREETQYF. CDR3 sequence (DNA): TGTGCCAGCAGCTCTTCAGGGGTTCGCGAGGAGACCCAGTACTTC.

The chain couples TRBV5-1 to TRBJ2-7; possibly TRBD1 for D (6 bases). This CDR3 comprises 13 residues. The germline CDR1 and CDR2 sequences are SGHRS and YFSETQ. Deletions cut 6 bases from V and 1 base from J, with 11 bases between. In nucleotides, the CDR3 is TGCGCCAGCACCTCAGGACAGTCCTACGAGCAGTACTTC. It codes for CASTSGQSYEQYF.

This clonotype was detected ten times or more. The chain uses TRBV10-3 and TRBJ1-5; D not certain. V gave up 10 bases and J gave up 1 base, with 8 bases separating them. From germline, CDR1 is ENHRY and CDR2 SYGVKD. This CDR3 has 12 amino acids. CDR3 region: CATSSSNQPQHF. CDR3 bases: TGTGCCACGTCATCCAGCAATCAGCCCCAGCATTTT.

At least ten counts were recorded for this clonotype. The chain combines TRBV29-1 with TRBJ2-3; unclear D gene. Trimming stripped 5 bases from V and 4 bases from J, with 7 bases between. Germline V gene sequence: CDR1 SQVTM, CDR2 ANQGSEA. CDR3 length: 11 residues. The CDR3: CSVLPADTQYF. For the CDR3, the DNA is TGCAGCGTTCTCCCGGCAGATACGCAGTATTTT.

CDR3 DNA: TGTGCCAGCAGCTTAGTTGGGGGGTGGACTGAAGCTTTCTTT. This translates into CASSLVGGWTEAFF. This sequence joins TRBV7-2 and TRBJ1-1; TRBD1 is a possible D gene (5 bases). In germline, CDR1 is SGHTA, CDR2 FQGNSA. Trimming removed 1 base at V and 5 bases at J, with 11 bases between. This CDR3 region has 14 residues.

The chain couples TRBV20-1 to TRBJ1-5, with D possibly TRBD1 on 5 matching bases. V lost 2 bases to trimming and J lost 5 bases, with 7 bases between them. Looked up from germline, CDR1 is DFQATT and CDR2 is SNEGSKA (reference sequence). The CDR3 runs to 12 residues. For the CDR3, the DNA is TGCAGTGCTAGAAAGGGGCATCAGCCCCAGCATTTT. This encodes CSARKGHQPQHF.

This clonotype occurred a few times. This rearrangement joins TRBV12-3 or TRBV12-4 to TRBJ2-3, with D hard to call. The germline V and J ends were trimmed by 6 bases and 2 bases, with 9 bases remaining between them. The CDR3 covers 13 residues. The CDR3 loop reads CASSPFPTDTQYF. CDR3 DNA sequence: TGTGCCAGCAGCCCCTTCCCCACAGATACGCAGTATTTT.

The V and J genes are TRBV29-1 and TRBJ2-3; 7 bases are shared with TRBD1. Trimming took 1 base from V and 2 from J; bases not matched to a gene: 6. This CDR3 contains 15 residues. Germline V gene data show CDR1 as SQVTM and CDR2 as ANQGSEA. The CDR3 spells CSVEARTGPTDTQYF. CDR3 DNA sequence: TGCAGCGTTGAAGCAAGGACAGGCCCCACAGATACGCAGTATTTT.

This clonotype turned up a few times. The V call is TRBV18, the J call TRBJ1-1, with D maybe TRBD1 (5 bases). This CDR3 has 14 amino acids. Trimming removed 1 base at V and 1 base at J, with 7 bases between. The germline V gene encodes CDR1 KGHSH and CDR2 LQKENI. For the CDR3, the DNA is TGTGCCAGCTCACCACAGGACAAGAACACTGAAGCTTTCTTT. Protein product: CASSPQDKNTEAFF.

CDR3: CASRTPGQGTYEQYF. The DNA for the CDR3 is TGTGCCAGCAGGACCCCGGGACAGGGAACTTACGAGCAGTACTTC. The rearrangement joins TRBV2 to TRBJ2-7; 9 bases line up with TRBD1. Germline V gives CDR1 SNHLY, CDR2 FYNNEI. J gave up 4 bases and V 6 bases, and 10 bases lay outside the gene matches. This CDR3 is 15 amino acids long.

This clonotype showed up just a few times. The chain couples TRBV29-1 to TRBJ2-1; 16 bases align to TRBD2. The CDR3 has 19 amino acids. Trimming removed 2 bases from V and 4 bases from J; junction bases left unmatched: 11. Per the germline V gene, CDR1 is SQVTM and CDR2 is ANQGSEA. CDR3 amino acids: CSVETGLAGGPHLYNEQFF. The CDR3 DNA follows: TGCAGCGTTGAAACGGGACTAGCGGGAGGGCCCCATTTATACAATGAGCAGTTCTTC.

CDR3 nucleotide sequence: TGCAGTGCTAGTTCGAGCGGGAGAAGAAATGAGCAGTTCTTC. Amino acids: CSASSSGRRNEQFF. This chain joins TRBV20-1 and TRBJ2-1, with 8 bases matching TRBD2. The CDR3 is made up of 14 amino acids. Trimming at V came to 3 bases and at J to 7 bases, leaving 8 bases not matched to a gene. From germline, CDR1 is DFQATT and CDR2 SNEGSKA (reference sequence).

Here the CDR3 DNA reads TGTGCCTGGAGTGGTCAGGGAAGGGCCCAGTACTTC. Translation: CAWSGQGRAQYF. The J gene is TRBJ2-5, the V gene TRBV30, with D tentatively TRBD1 (5 bases). The CDR3 is 12 amino acids. Germline V gives CDR1 GTSNPN, CDR2 SVGIG (reference sequence). Trimming removed 1 base at V and 9 bases at J, with 12 bases between.

J is TRBJ2-5 and V is TRBV30, with D possibly matching TRBD2 (7 bases). This CDR3 is built from 14 residues. Germline V CDR1 and CDR2: GTSNPN, SVGIG (reference sequence). V was trimmed by 7 bases and J by 5 bases, leaving 20 bases between them. CDR3 sequence (DNA): TGTGCCTTCCTCAATTGGGGGGGCCGGGAGACCCAGTACTTC. Amino acid sequence: CAFLNWGGRETQYF.

The CDR3 reads CASSSLPGWGGGDTQYF. In DNA, the CDR3 is TGTGCCAGCAGCTCCCTCCCCGGTTGGGGGGGTGGAGATACGCAGTATTTT. This chain joins TRBV12-3 or TRBV12-4 and TRBJ2-3; 7 bases agree with TRBD2. The V gene end was trimmed by 6 bases and the J gene end by 5 bases; junction bases not matched to a gene: 17. The CDR3 sequence is 17 residues long.

The chain employs TRBV12-3 or TRBV12-4 and TRBJ2-3, with D possibly called TRBD1 or TRBD2 (7 bases each). V lost 3 bases and J 4 bases, leaving 17 bases between the germline ends. The CDR3 has 16 residues. As DNA, the CDR3 is TGTGCCAGCAGTTTCCCTTTGGGAGGGGGCCCAGATACGCAGTATTTT. Amino acids: CASSFPLGGGPDTQYF.

This clonotype was counted a few times. This chain connects TRBV11-3 to TRBJ2-2; TRBD1 matches at 10 bases. CDR1 is SGHNT and CDR2 is YENEEA in the germline V gene. Germline trimming cut 9 bases from V and 4 bases from J; bases unmatched to any gene: 5. The CDR3 runs 14 residues. The CDR3, as DNA: TGTGCCAGTAGCGGGACAGGGGCCACCGGGGAGCTGTTTTTT. Translating it yields CASSGTGATGELFF.

This clonotype showed up just a few times. The rearrangement joins TRBV9 to TRBJ2-5; the match to TRBD1 covers 7 bases. Germline V gives CDR1 SGDLS, CDR2 YYNGEE. The CDR3 totals 15 residues. The V segment lost 3 bases and the J segment 5 bases; nucleotides outside the gene matches: 10. DNA for the CDR3: TGTGCCAGCAGCGGAGAAGGGGGCTATTGGGAGACCCAGTACTTC. Translated: CASSGEGGYWETQYF.

This clonotype was seen many times. The V gene is TRBV7-9, the J gene TRBJ2-2; unclear D gene. The length of the CDR3 is 16 residues. V was pared by 5 bases and J by 5 bases, with 18 bases between. Germline V gene lookup returns CDR1 SEHNR and CDR2 FQNEAQ (reference sequence). The CDR3 region has the DNA TGTGCCAGCAGCCCACGGACGGCCCTGTGGACCGGGGAGCTGTTTTTT. Protein sequence: CASSPRTALWTGELFF.

This clonotype was seen many times. The CDR3 here is CASTHRTISDTQYF. CDR3 nucleotides: TGTGCCAGCACCCACAGGACCATCTCGGATACGCAGTATTTT. This sequence joins TRBV5-6 and TRBJ2-3, with a weak D call TRBD1 (5 bases). Trimming took off 6 bases at V and 6 bases at J, with 17 bases between the two ends. Germline V lookup: CDR1 SGHDT, CDR2 YYEEEE. The CDR3 is 14 amino acids.

The table lists this clonotype with a few counts. The chain links TRBV29-1 to TRBJ2-2; D is ambiguous. This CDR3 has 13 amino acids. Trimming removed 6 bases at V and 6 bases at J, with 14 bases between. The germline CDR1 and CDR2 sequences are SQVTM and ANQGSEA. For the CDR3, the DNA is TGCAGCGTGCTAGAGACGCTCCCCGGGGAGCTGTTTTTT. Its protein product is CSVLETLPGELFF.

In its sample, this clonotype was seen a few times. The chain is built from TRBV5-1 and TRBJ2-7; D may be TRBD1 (7 bases). CDR3 length: 15 residues. V lost 1 base and J 3 bases, leaving 14 bases between the germline ends. Germline values: CDR1 SGHRS, CDR2 YFSETQ. Written as DNA, the CDR3 is TGCGCCAGCAGCTTGACAGGGGACTTGTTCTACGAGCAGTACTTC. It yields the protein CASSLTGDLFYEQYF.

This clonotype has at least ten counts. CDR3 bases: TGTGCCAGCAGCTGGGACGGTAGCAATCAGCCCCAGCATTTT. Translated, it gives CASSWDGSNQPQHF. The chain combines TRBV12-3 or TRBV12-4 with TRBJ1-5; tentative D call: TRBD1 (5 bases). Deletions cut 6 bases from V and 0 bases from J, with 9 bases between. The CDR3 is made up of 14 amino acids.

This clonotype was seen many times. V usage is TRBV5-1 and J usage is TRBJ2-1, with 9 bases fitting TRBD2. Germline CDR1 reads SGHRS; CDR2 reads YFSETQ. This CDR3 is built from 15 residues. Trimming took 5 bases from V and 0 from J; bases not matched to a gene: 3. The CDR3 bases are TGCGCCAGCAGATTTAGCGGGAGCTCCTACAATGAGCAGTTCTTC. Amino acid sequence: CASRFSGSSYNEQFF.